The 8 T cell receptor beta chains presented below share a single source sample, sequenced in a study of Ad26.COV2.S vaccination and SARS-CoV-2 variants. Treatment meaning: around 19 received Ad26.COV2.S at low or high dose, single or two shots; a few received placebo; per-sample allocation not given. Day 63 after the first vaccine or placebo injection was the time point for sampling. This table comes from immunoSEQ multiplex PCR, and its TCRdb copy is limited to in-frame clones, with some not included. Altogether about 480,000 clones are present, roughly 89% being singletons, with the ten largest covering roughly 13%. Sequencing used peripheral blood, obtained in a trial of Ad26.COV2.S vaccine versus placebo. These receptors came from a person between 18 and 59 years old who received the Ad26.COV2.S COVID-19 vaccine or a placebo.

J is TRBJ2-1 and V is TRBV29-1; a weak D match, TRBD2 (6 bases). This CDR3 spans 13 amino acids. V was cut by 4 bases and J by 2 bases, with 9 bases left in between. Germline CDR1 SQVTM, CDR2 ANQGSEA. Written as DNA, the CDR3 is TGCAGCGTTGGGCGGGGAACCTACAATGAGCAGTTCTTC. This gives the protein CSVGRGTYNEQFF.

For this clone: The junction and the germline gene differ at one end; a read error may be behind it. DNA for the CDR3: TGTGCCAGCAGCTTACTTTGGACTAGCAGAGATACGCAGTATTTT. The encoded protein is CASSLLWTSRDTQYF. The chain combines TRBV7-2 with TRBJ2-3, with 8 bases matching TRBD2. Germline V gene data show CDR1 as SGHTA and CDR2 as FQGNSA. The CDR3 runs to 15 residues.

This clone was counted once. This chain uses TRBV5-1 with TRBJ2-7; TRBD1 aligns across 8 bases. Germline trimming cut 4 bases from V and 3 bases from J; bases unmatched to any gene: 6. Germline values: CDR1 SGHRS, CDR2 YFSETQ. The CDR3 length is 14 residues. For the CDR3, the DNA is TGCGCCAGCAGCCCTACAGGGGGGAACTACGAGCAGTACTTC. Translating gives CASSPTGGNYEQYF.

The chain employs TRBV2 and TRBJ1-5, with 10 positions matching TRBD1. From germline, CDR1 is SNHLY and CDR2 FYNNEI. The J segment lost 1 base and the V segment lost 6 bases, leaving 0 bases of the junction unmatched. This CDR3 spans 14 amino acids. Here the CDR3 DNA reads TGTGCCAGCAGGGGACAGGGGAGCAATCAGCCCCAGCATTTT. Translated, it gives CASRGQGSNQPQHF.

This clone was detected a few times. This chain connects TRBV28 to TRBJ1-1; D not certain. This CDR3 comprises 11 residues. The V gene lost 10 bases and the J gene lost 4 bases, with 10 bases spanning the gap. Germline V CDR1 and CDR2: MDHEN, SYDVKM. Here the CDR3 reads CATKGVTEAFF. The CDR3 nucleotides read TGTGCCACAAAGGGTGTCACTGAAGCTTTCTTT.

This rearrangement joins TRBV4-3 to TRBJ1-6; no firm D call. The V gene lost 1 base and the J gene lost 5 bases, with 15 bases spanning the gap. Germline CDR1 reads LGHNA; CDR2 reads YSLEER. CDR3 size: 17 residues. CDR3 in DNA: TGCGCCAGCAGCCAAGGTCCTAAGGCGCTGGATAATTCACCCCTCCACTTT. It is translated as CASSQGPKALDNSPLHF.

The J gene is TRBJ1-5, the V gene TRBV12-2. TRBV12-2 represents a pseudogene. The CDR3 extends over 14 amino acids. The CDR3 DNA reads as TGTGCAAGTCGCTTCAATTTGGGCAATCAGCCCCAGCATTTT. Its translation is CASRFNLGNQPQHF.

The V call is TRBV30, the J call TRBJ2-7; the D gene is possibly TRBD1 (6 bases). CDR1 and CDR2 from the germline V gene are GTSNPN and SVGIG (reference sequence). The CDR3 is 16 residues long. V was clipped by 4 bases and J by 3 bases, with 22 bases between them. CDR3 residues: CAWTLRRRTDRYEQYF. The CDR3 region has the DNA TGTGCCTGGACCCTCCGGCGGAGGACAGATCGCTACGAGCAGTACTTC.